This T cell receptor (beta chain) comes out of a study of glioma-infiltrating T cells. Looked up from germline, CDR1 is MNHEY and CDR2 is SVGEGT. This CDR3 comprises 15 residues. Notes on this clonotype: The germline gene is not matched at one end of the junction; a read error may be the cause.

Amplification of TCR alpha and beta CDR3 regions from RNA used iRepertoire nested multiplex PCR. Tissue mRNA or PBMC total RNA, roughly 100-400 ng, went into one-step reverse transcription and amplification. TCRdb reprocessed the multiplex PCR reads with MiXCR, giving one entry per CDR3 protein. The sample includes some 160,000 distinct CDR3 sequences, around 40% of them seen just once. V is TRBV6-2 or TRBV6-3 and J is TRBJ2-1; D gene uncertain. Sequenced material: glioma tissue, nonneoplastic brain tissue, or PBMCs (not recorded which). The origin of this receptor is a human donor with low-grade glioma or glioblastoma, undergoing nonglioma brain surgery, or in good health (not recorded which). For the CDR3, the DNA is TGTGCCAGCAGTTACTCATCGAAGGCCTACAATGAGCAGTTATTC. Protein: CASSYSSKAYNEQLF.